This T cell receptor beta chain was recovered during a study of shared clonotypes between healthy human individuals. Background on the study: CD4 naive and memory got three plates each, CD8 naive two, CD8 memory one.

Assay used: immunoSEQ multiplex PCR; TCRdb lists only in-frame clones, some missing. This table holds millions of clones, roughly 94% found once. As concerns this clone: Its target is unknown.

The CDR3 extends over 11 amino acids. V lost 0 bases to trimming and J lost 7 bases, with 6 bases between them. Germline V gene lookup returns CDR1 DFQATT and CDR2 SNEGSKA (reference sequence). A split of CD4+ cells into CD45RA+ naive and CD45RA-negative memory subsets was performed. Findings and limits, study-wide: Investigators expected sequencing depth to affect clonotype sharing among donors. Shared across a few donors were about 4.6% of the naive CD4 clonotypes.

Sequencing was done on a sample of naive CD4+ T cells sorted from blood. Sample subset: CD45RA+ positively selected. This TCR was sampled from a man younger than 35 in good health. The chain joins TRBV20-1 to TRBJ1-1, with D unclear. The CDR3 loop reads CSARDLNEAFF. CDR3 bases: TGCAGTGCTAGAGATCTGAATGAAGCTTTCTTT.